This T cell receptor (beta chain) was documented in a study of shared clonotypes between healthy human individuals. This CDR3 is 16 amino acids long. CDR1 is KGHSH, CDR2 LQKENI, per germline. V was cut by 1 base and J by 7 bases, with 16 bases left in between. CD4+ cells underwent separation, giving CD45RA+ naive and CD45RA-negative memory subsets. This table comes from immunoSEQ multiplex PCR, and its TCRdb copy is limited to in-frame clones, with some not included. The table records approximately 2,300,000 clones, 85% to 95% of them present only once. This chain joins TRBV18 and TRBJ1-4, with a weak D call TRBD1 (5 bases). The source of this sequence is a man between 18 and 35 years old in good health. Some clones in this sample may be carry-over from other donors' samples. Sequencing was performed on naive CD4+ T cells from PBMCs. Subset indicated: CD45RA+ positively selected. The CDR3 nucleotides read TGTGCCAGCTCACCACAACCCCTTGGGGGTTCTGAAAAACTGTTTTTT. Protein: CASSPQPLGGSEKLFF.